This TCR beta chain was sequenced in a study of CD8+ T cells in alopecia areata. Isolated RNA was reverse transcribed into cDNA used as the sequencing template. Measured with immunoSEQ multiplex PCR; TCRdb has only the in-frame clones, and not every one. The table shows approximately 140,000 clones, with about 85% occurring only once. This clone was found a few times. Its antigen is unknown. Treatment indicated: oral pan-JAK inhibitor, 5-10 mg twice daily. Patients with alopecia areata provided lesional scalp punch biopsies as well as peripheral blood. V was clipped by 4 bases and J by 4 bases, with 17 bases between them. The CDR3 is 16 amino acids. Germline lookup yields CDR1 SGHVS and CDR2 FNYEAQ. Whole-study results and caveats: Among the cells sequenced in scalp samples are also the resident alphabeta T cells of normal skin.

This rearrangement joins TRBV7-6 to TRBJ2-1; possible D gene TRBD2, 5 bases. This receptor was identified in a human donor with alopecia areata. This sample comprised CD8+ T cells sorted from blood, obtained at week 4, from a patient treated with tofacitinib. CDR3 protein: CASSSANSGGYNEQFF. The CDR3 DNA reads TGTGCCAGCAGCTCTGCCAACAGCGGTGGATACAATGAGCAGTTCTTC.